This TCR beta chain originates from a study of blood T cells in healthy people across ages (dated by TCRdb to between 2014 and 2017). Looking at the study overall: In model experiments, template switching captured roughly one uniquely barcoded TCR beta cDNA molecule for every two T cells. Four age groups were formed from the donors: young (average 16 years), middle-aged (approximately 41), aged (over 55) and long-lived (less than 85). To avoid experimental bias, donors of different ages were spread randomly across the sequencing lanes. Two additional independent replicas of 1 million unique cDNA reads from the same blood draw were analyzed for two donors (one aged 18 to 29 and one aged 80 or older). The study measured age-related changes in TCR beta repertoire diversity using deep sequencing normalized with unique cDNA molecular identifiers. Findings and caveats that apply to the study as a whole: Bulk unsorted PBMC profiling prevented conclusive comparison of naive and antigen-experienced compartments. Compared with the aged group, more naive CD4+ T cells, fewer expanded clones and increased TCR diversity were shown by the long-lived group, suggesting age selection. As age increased, observed TCR beta diversity per million T cells dropped in a roughly linear way, and a significant reduction was already evident by age 40. Observed TCR beta diversity correlated strongly with the percentage of naive T cells measured by flow cytometry. The CMV infection status of donors was not known, potentially confounding age-related changes in expanded clonotypes. Estimates of total diversity from one million sequenced T cells were regarded as lower bounds and underestimates.

Donors were under 40 systemically healthy Caucasian individuals from Russia aged roughly 6 to 90 years. Ten milliliters of peripheral blood were drawn from each donor into EDTA-treated Vacutainer tubes. Ficoll-Paque density-gradient centrifugation was used to isolate PBMCs, with at least 6 million per sample. Total RNA, at least 6 micrograms per sample, was extracted from PBMCs with Trizol reagent. For every donor, an aliquot of PBMCs went through flow cytometry to measure the percentages of naive CD45RAhigh/CD27high T cells. Libraries were built with 5' RACE. The reads were generated on an Illumina HiSeq 2500. A second roughly 6 to 12 cycle PCR used a sample-barcoded 5' primer and a J-beta primer mix. Each TCR beta cDNA molecule received a unique molecular identifier from a template-switch 5' adaptor carrying 12 random nucleotides. Each sample yielded at least 3 million CDR3-containing paired-end reads. The Mint cDNA synthesis kit, primed by a TRBC-specific oligonucleotide, was used to synthesize first-strand cDNA from all RNA. All cDNA was treated with uracil-DNA glycosylase and then went through a first 18-cycle PCR with the universal primers M1SS and BC2_uni_R. Per the authors' processing: For normalization, 1 million high-quality reads, each with a distinct molecular identifier, were randomly selected from each sample. Instead of being binned into consensus sequences, reads with shared molecular identifiers were discarded. CDR3 identification, clonotype clustering and error correction used MiTCR with a Q25 quality threshold and the strictest error-elimination algorithm. A nonparametric unseen species model using Euler transformation provided a lower-bound estimate of total TCR beta diversity. TCRdb itself trimmed the public reads at Q25 with fastp, ran MiXCR and retained productive beta chains. Every distinct CDR3 protein forms one entry, paired with its most common genes and DNA. It is TCRdb's table, rather than the study itself, that gives the V and J calls and clone size. The sample records about 730,000 distinct CDR3 sequences, 43% of which are singletons. The biggest ten clones account for about 20% of the sample.

The CDR3, cysteine through phenylalanine, is 13 amino acids long. The only DNA kept is the CDR3, 39 bases in frame from the first base. The junction carries 15 bases between V and J, which are trimmed by 8 bases and 5 bases respectively. Reading the germline V gene (reference sequence) gives CDR1 MNHEY and CDR2 SMNVEV. On this clonotype itself: No antigen is known for it. No much larger clonotype is one base removed from it; base qualities were not supplied.

This TCR was recovered from a woman aged 55 to 70 in good health. Sequenced sample: blood. This sequence uses TRBV27 and TRBJ2-5; the D gene is perhaps TRBD2, on 6 matching bases. CDR3 loop: CASRDPGVETQYF. The nucleotide sequence reads TGTGCCAGCCGCGATCCGGGGGTTGAGACCCAGTACTTC.